A selection of T cell receptor beta chains follows, all from one sample in a study of T cells after yellow fever vaccination. TCRdb reprocessed the 5' RACE reads via MiXCR and lists one record per CDR3 protein. The profile shows roughly 96,000 distinct CDR3 sequences, about 8.8% of them singletons. The sample in question was CD8+ T cells not binding an NS4B(214-222) dextramer, sorted from PBMCs, obtained less than 16 days after the first yellow fever vaccination. These TCRs come from a man aged 18 to 35 who received the YFV17D yellow fever vaccine. Both conserved end residues are part of each CDR3. D genes are given only for firm matches. Rows may omit the clone size; those that give it use once, few, many or a size class.

V,size,J,D,CDR3,DNA
TRBV11-2,few,TRBJ2-3,.,CASSPGPTYRSTDTQYF,TGTGCCAGCAGCCCAGGGCCTACCTACCGTTCCACAGATACGCAGTATTTT
TRBV6-5,few,TRBJ1-2,.,CASSYSKAGGSGYTF,TGTGCCAGCAGTTACTCGAAGGCGGGAGGCAGCGGCTACACCTTC
TRBV10-2,.,TRBJ2-4,.,CASRLWDPKNIQYF,TGCGCCAGTCGCCTCTGGGATCCCAAAAACATTCAGTACTTC
TRBV27,.,TRBJ2-2,.,CASSFGEAGELFF,TGTGCCAGCAGTTTTGGAGAGGCCGGGGAGCTGTTTTTT
TRBV4-1,.,TRBJ2-1,.,CASSQSRVSYNEQFF,TGCGCCAGCAGCCAGAGTCGGGTCTCCTACAATGAGCAGTTCTTC
TRBV4-1,.,TRBJ2-2,.,CASSQATGGGELFF,TGCGCCAGCAGCCAGGCTACTGGGGGCGGGGAGCTGTTTTTT
TRBV7-2,.,TRBJ2-3,.,CASSLGVVAPRADTQYF,TGTGCCAGCAGCTTAGGGGTGGTGGCCCCCCGTGCAGATACGCAGTATTTT
TRBV2,few,TRBJ2-5,TRBD2,CASSGLEGLAGTQETQYF,TGTGCCAGCAGTGGCCTCGAGGGGCTAGCGGGGACACAAGAGACCCAGTACTTC
TRBV6-2/TRBV6-3,.,TRBJ1-2,.,CASSYSRGTDYGYTF,TGTGCCAGCAGTTACTCCCGGGGGACCGACTATGGCTACACCTTC
TRBV27,.,TRBJ2-5,TRBD2,CASSSGLVFSETQYF,TGTGCCAGCAGTTCGGGACTAGTTTTTAGTGAGACCCAGTACTTC
TRBV6-2/TRBV6-3,few,TRBJ2-7,.,CASGDSRLYEQYF,TGTGCCAGCGGGGACTCAAGGCTCTACGAGCAGTACTTC
TRBV11-2,few,TRBJ1-1,.,CASSSPQGIGNTEAFF,TGTGCCAGCAGCTCACCACAGGGAATTGGGAACACTGAAGCTTTCTTT
TRBV28,.,TRBJ2-2,.,CASSLEEQGPSTGELFF,TGTGCCAGCAGTTTGGAGGAACAGGGCCCGAGCACCGGGGAGCTGTTTTTT
TRBV21-1,few,TRBJ2-6,.,CASSKEGTSGGHLHSGANVLTF,TGTGCCAGCAGCAAAGAGGGAACTAGCGGGGGGCACCTACACTCTGGGGCCAACGTCCTGACTTTC
TRBV5-4,few,TRBJ1-6,.,CASSSWDSPLHF,TGTGCCAGCAGCTCCTGGGATTCACCCCTCCACTTT
TRBV7-9,few,TRBJ1-3,.,CASSFDPDHPNTIYF,TGTGCCAGCAGCTTTGACCCCGATCATCCGAACACCATATATTTT
TRBV20-1,.,TRBJ2-2,TRBD2,CSARAYPRGGLGELFF,TGCAGTGCTAGAGCTTACCCGCGGGGGGGCCTCGGGGAGCTGTTTTTT
TRBV6-5,many,TRBJ2-7,.,CASSYGGGNEQYF,TGTGCCAGCAGTTACGGGGGTGGCAACGAGCAGTACTTC
TRBV29-1,.,TRBJ1-2,.,CSVDRGNGYTF,TGCAGCGTTGACAGGGGTAACGGCTACACCTTC
TRBV5-1,.,TRBJ2-1,.,CASSRRDLISYNEQFF,TGCGCCAGCAGCCGACGAGATCTGATCTCCTACAATGAGCAGTTCTTC
TRBV5-1,.,TRBJ2-7,.,CASSLAAGQLSYEQYF,TGCGCCAGCAGCTTGGCCGCCGGGCAACTCTCCTACGAGCAGTACTTC
TRBV6-5,.,TRBJ1-2,.,CASSYGGGGYTF,TGTGCCAGCAGTTACGGGGGTGGTGGCTACACCTTC
TRBV27,.,TRBJ1-1,TRBD1,CASSPRTGEAFF,TGTGCCAGCAGTCCCCGGACAGGAGAAGCTTTCTTT
TRBV19,.,TRBJ2-2,TRBD1,CASSPWTGRTGELFF,TGTGCCAGTAGTCCCTGGACAGGTCGCACCGGGGAGCTGTTTTTT
TRBV9,few,TRBJ2-1,TRBD1,CASSVGLQGTEQFF,TGTGCCAGCAGCGTAGGCCTACAGGGGACTGAGCAGTTCTTC
TRBV7-9,.,TRBJ2-5,.,CASSAPVQGWETQYF,TGTGCCAGCAGTGCCCCGGTGCAGGGCTGGGAGACCCAGTACTTC
TRBV7-3,.,TRBJ1-1,TRBD1,CASSFGTGGNTEAFF,TGTGCCAGCAGCTTCGGGACAGGGGGAAACACTGAAGCTTTCTTT
TRBV19,few,TRBJ2-1,.,CASSRTDYNEQFF,TGTGCCAGTAGTAGGACAGACTACAATGAGCAGTTCTTC
TRBV7-9,few,TRBJ1-5,.,CASSLETAAEPQHF,TGTGCCAGCAGCTTGGAGACGGCGGCGGAGCCCCAGCATTTT
TRBV4-1,many,TRBJ1-2,.,CASSRTSEGDYGYTF,TGCGCCAGCAGCCGCACATCGGAAGGAGACTATGGCTACACCTTC